These 6 T cell receptor beta chains originate from one sample sequenced in a study of cytomegalovirus exposure and HLA in healthy donors. Primers included in the PCR were 60 Vbeta and 13 Jbeta primers. Assay used: immunoSEQ multiplex PCR; TCRdb lists only in-frame clones, some missing. The table records 120,000 or so clones, 15% of them present only once. The sample taken for sequencing was PBMCs. Every receptor here comes from a woman in her late teens or twenties in good health and CMV-seronegative.

V is TRBV5-4 and J is TRBJ2-3, with D maybe TRBD2 (6 bases). Per germline, CDR1 SGHNT and CDR2 YYREEE (reference sequence). Trimming removed 5 bases at V and 1 base at J, with 14 bases between. The CDR3 is made up of 15 amino acids. CDR3 protein: CASSIGGIGTDTQYF. The CDR3, as DNA: TGTGCCAGCAGTATCGGGGGTATTGGCACAGATACGCAGTATTTT.

The chain couples TRBV2 to TRBJ1-2, with TRBD1 matching 9 bases. CDR1 and CDR2 (germline): SNHLY, FYNNEI. The CDR3 consists of 16 residues. Unmatched junction bases numbered 9, after V lost 6 bases and J lost 1 base. The CDR3 region has the DNA TGTGCCAGCAGCGAGGACAGGGGAGGATATAACTATGGCTACACCTTC. Protein: CASSEDRGGYNYGYTF.

The chain recombines TRBV30 with TRBJ2-1; 12 nucleotides agree with TRBD1. The CDR3 extends over 15 amino acids. Germline-derived CDR1 and CDR2 are GTSNPN and SVGIG (reference sequence). The trim removed 1 base at V and 4 bases at J, leaving 2 bases unmatched. CDR3 sequence: CAWSGGQGAYNEQFF. The CDR3 nucleotides read TGTGCCTGGAGTGGGGGACAGGGGGCTTACAATGAGCAGTTCTTC.

This sequence joins TRBV6-5 and TRBJ2-1; 8 positions match TRBD1. The CDR3 loop spans 15 amino acids. Germline trimming cut 6 bases from V and 7 bases from J; bases unmatched to any gene: 11. Germline V CDR1 and CDR2: MNHEY, SVGAGI. The chain's CDR3 is CASRRGGQGENEQFF. DNA of the CDR3: TGTGCCAGCAGAAGGGGAGGACAGGGCGAAAATGAGCAGTTCTTC.

This clone has a handful of counts. The chain joins TRBV29-1 to TRBJ2-7; the match to TRBD1 covers 7 bases. J gave up 3 bases and V 0 bases, and 5 bases lay outside the gene matches. This CDR3 contains 14 residues. Per the germline V gene, CDR1 is SQVTM and CDR2 is ANQGSEA. The CDR3 nucleotides read TGCAGCGTTGAAGATTCCAACAGGGGCTACGAGCAGTACTTC. Amino acids: CSVEDSNRGYEQYF.

This chain uses TRBV6-6 with TRBJ2-7, with D possibly being TRBD2 (5 bases). The CDR3 is 14 residues long. Looked up from germline, CDR1 is MNHNY and CDR2 is SVGAGI (reference sequence). Trimming stripped 10 bases from V and 3 bases from J, with 19 bases between. DNA of the CDR3: TGTGCCACCTCCCCCTCGGGGTCGTACTACGAGCAGTACTTC. The encoded protein is CATSPSGSYYEQYF.